These 14 T cell receptor beta chains were all obtained from the same sample, sequenced in a study of blood T cell repertoires in COVID-19. Assay: immunoSEQ multiplex PCR; the TCRdb copy retains only in-frame clones and omits some. The profile shows around 220,000 clones, 90% of them singletons. Sequencing was done on a sample of PBMCs or T cells enriched from blood (not recorded which). These receptors all come from a man younger than 45 who had been exposed to COVID-19.

This clone has a single count. The CDR3 DNA sequence: TGTGCCAGCAGTTCGTTTTGGGACAGGGGCGATGAGCAGTTCTTC. This codes for CASSSFWDRGDEQFF. The V and J genes are TRBV27 and TRBJ2-1, with 10 bases that match TRBD1. Germline CDR1 is MNHEY and CDR2 is SMNVEV (reference sequence). V lost 4 bases and J lost 8; bases outside the gene matches: 8. This CDR3 comprises 15 residues.

This rearrangement joins TRBV5-5 to TRBJ1-1; 9 bases align to TRBD1. The V gene end was trimmed by 2 bases and the J gene end by 6 bases; junction bases not matched to a gene: 5. The CDR3 has 14 amino acids. CDR1 and CDR2 from the germline V gene are SGHKS and YYEKEE (reference sequence). CDR3 region: CASSFVGQGPEAFF. CDR3 coding DNA: TGTGCCAGCAGCTTCGTGGGACAGGGTCCTGAAGCTTTCTTT. Complete variable domain (other parts from reference TRBV5-5 and TRBJ1-1): DAGVTQSPTHLIKTRGQQVTLRCSPISGHKSVSWYQQVLGQGPQFIFQYYEKEERGRGNFPDRFSARQFPNYSSELNVNALLLGDSALYLCASSFVGQGPEAFFGQGTRLTVV.

J is TRBJ1-5 and V is TRBV12-2. TRBV12-2 is an annotated pseudogene. The CDR3 contains 17 residues. As DNA, the CDR3 is TGTGCAAGTCGCTTTTCGCCTGCGACGGGGAGCAATCAGCCCCAGCATTTT. As protein: CASRFSPATGSNQPQHF.

This clone is a singleton in its sample. The V and J genes are TRBV2 and TRBJ1-6; 8 bases align to TRBD1. The V gene end was trimmed by 6 bases and the J gene end by 6 bases; junction bases not matched to a gene: 4. The CDR3 covers 14 residues. Germline V CDR1 and CDR2: SNHLY, FYNNEI. The CDR3: CASSRQGSNSPLHF. The CDR3 DNA is TGTGCCAGCAGCCGACAGGGGAGTAATTCACCCCTCCACTTT.

The chain is built from TRBV1 and TRBJ2-3; the table's D call, TRBD2, was not checked against the DNA. TRBV1 is an annotated pseudogene. The CDR3 has 16 residues. DNA for the CDR3: TGCACCAGCTTGTACAGAGGAGCGGGGGGCACAGATACGCAGTATTTT. Its protein is CTSLYRGAGGTDTQYF.

The DNA of the CDR3 is TGTGCCAGCAGCTTACCGGGACTAGCAGTCGATGAGCAGTTCTTC. It yields the protein CASSLPGLAVDEQFF. The chain uses TRBV7-6 and TRBJ2-1, with 9 bases that match TRBD2. Germline values: CDR1 SGHVS, CDR2 FNYEAQ. Germline trimming cut 2 bases from V and 8 bases from J; bases unmatched to any gene: 7. This CDR3 is built from 15 residues.

V gene TRBV27 combines with J gene TRBJ2-7, with a tentative D call TRBD1 (5 bases). The germline V gene encodes CDR1 MNHEY and CDR2 SMNVEV (reference sequence). V was cut by 9 bases and J by 0 bases, with 12 bases left in between. There are 13 residues in the CDR3. CDR3 nucleotides: TGTGCCAGTCGGACACTCAGCTCCTACGAGCAGTACTTC. Translated, it gives CASRTLSSYEQYF.

The CDR3 here is CASSIDGFGHSKYQPQHF. Written as DNA, the CDR3 is TGTGCCAGTAGTATAGACGGTTTCGGACACTCGAAATATCAGCCCCAGCATTTT. The chain couples TRBV19 to TRBJ1-5, with a possible D match to TRBD1 (5 bases). Germline CDR1 is LNHDA and CDR2 is SQIVND (reference sequence). The CDR3 extends over 18 amino acids. Trimming left V 0 bases short and J 5 bases short, with 20 bases between. The full variable domain, with the rest looked up from reference TRBV19 and TRBJ1-5, is DGGITQSPKYLFRKEGQNVTLSCEQNLNHDAMYWYRQDPGQGLRLIYYSQIVNDFQKGDIAEGYSVSREKKESFPLTVTSAQKNPTAFYLCASSIDGFGHSKYQPQHFGDGTRLSIL.

The J gene is TRBJ1-2, the V gene TRBV29-1, with 10 bases lining up with TRBD1. This CDR3 region has 13 residues. Germline V gives CDR1 SQVTM, CDR2 ANQGSEA. J lost 7 bases, V lost 4 bases, and 6 bases had no gene match. CDR3 residues: CSVARDRGVGYTF. The CDR3 DNA reads as TGCAGCGTTGCCCGGGACAGGGGAGTTGGCTACACCTTC.

The chain links TRBV11-2 to TRBJ1-2; D is unresolved. Germline CDR1 SGHAT, CDR2 FQNNGV. The CDR3 has 14 residues. V lost 0 bases, J lost 1 base, and 6 bases lay in between. This chain's CDR3 is CASSLEQLNYGYTF. The CDR3 DNA reads as TGTGCCAGCAGCTTAGAACAGCTTAACTATGGCTACACCTTC.

The rearrangement uses TRBV27 and TRBJ1-2; D is unresolved. In germline, CDR1 is MNHEY, CDR2 SMNVEV (reference sequence). This CDR3 has 14 residues. Trimming pared 0 bases from V and 3 bases from J, leaving 8 bases between. This CDR3 reads CASSLSRRDYGYTF. The CDR3 coding sequence is TGTGCCAGCAGTTTATCGAGGAGGGACTATGGCTACACCTTC.

This chain uses TRBV5-4 with TRBJ2-2, with TRBD2 matching over 10 bases. This CDR3 is built from 16 residues. V was pared by 7 bases and J by 4 bases, with 10 bases of the junction left unmatched. Germline V gives CDR1 SGHNT, CDR2 YYREEE (reference sequence). CDR3 DNA sequence: TGTGCCAGCTCGATCCAGCGGGGGGGTCTCACCGGGGAGCTGTTTTTT. This translates into CASSIQRGGLTGELFF.

The gene calls are TRBV27 and TRBJ2-7; 7 positions match TRBD1. V lost 10 bases to trimming and J lost 2 bases; unmatched junction nucleotides: 11. The CDR3 totals 14 residues. CDR1 MNHEY and CDR2 SMNVEV come from the germline V gene (reference sequence). CDR3 in amino acids: CATKDRQGTYEQYF. CDR3 in DNA: TGTGCCACCAAGGATCGACAGGGTACCTACGAGCAGTACTTC.

The rearrangement uses TRBV9 and TRBJ1-2; 7 bases line up with TRBD1. Germline assignment: CDR1 SGDLS and CDR2 YYNGEE. The CDR3 is made up of 13 amino acids. Trimming at V came to 3 bases and at J to 6 bases, leaving 5 bases not matched to a gene. DNA for the CDR3: TGTGCCAGCAGCGCGCCGACAGGGAATGGCTACACCTTC. This codes for CASSAPTGNGYTF.